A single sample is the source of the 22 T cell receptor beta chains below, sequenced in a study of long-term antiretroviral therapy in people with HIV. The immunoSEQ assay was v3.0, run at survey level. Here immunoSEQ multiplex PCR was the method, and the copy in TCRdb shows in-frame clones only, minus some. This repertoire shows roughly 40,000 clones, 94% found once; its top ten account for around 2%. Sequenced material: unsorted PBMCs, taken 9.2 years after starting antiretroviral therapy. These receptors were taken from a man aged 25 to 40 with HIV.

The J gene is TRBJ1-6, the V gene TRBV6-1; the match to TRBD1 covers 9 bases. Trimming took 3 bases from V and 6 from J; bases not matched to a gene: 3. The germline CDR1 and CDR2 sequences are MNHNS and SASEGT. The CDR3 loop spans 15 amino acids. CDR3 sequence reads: CASSEEQGANSPLHF. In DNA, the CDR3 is TGTGCCAGCAGTGAGGAACAGGGGGCTAATTCACCCCTCCACTTT.

CDR3 loop: CASTPQGTGGQPQHF. The CDR3 DNA follows: TGTGCCAGCACCCCACAGGGAACTGGTGGTCAGCCCCAGCATTTT. This chain links TRBV2 with TRBJ1-5, with TRBD1 as a possible D gene (6 bases). Looked up from germline, CDR1 is SNHLY and CDR2 is FYNNEI. The CDR3 is made up of 15 amino acids. Trimming cost V 7 bases and J 6 bases, with 19 bases left between them.

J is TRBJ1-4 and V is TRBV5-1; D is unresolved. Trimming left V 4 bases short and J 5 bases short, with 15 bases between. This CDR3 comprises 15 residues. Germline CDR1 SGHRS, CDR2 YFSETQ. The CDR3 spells CASSIGTGYNEKLFF. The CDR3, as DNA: TGCGCCAGCAGCATTGGAACTGGCTACAATGAAAAACTGTTTTTT.

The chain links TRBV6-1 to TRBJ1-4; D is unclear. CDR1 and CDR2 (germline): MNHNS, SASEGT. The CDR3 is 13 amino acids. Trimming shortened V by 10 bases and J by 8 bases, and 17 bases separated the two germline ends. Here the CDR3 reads CATAQSSGEKLFF. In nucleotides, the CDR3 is TGTGCCACCGCACAGAGCTCGGGGGAAAAACTGTTTTTT.

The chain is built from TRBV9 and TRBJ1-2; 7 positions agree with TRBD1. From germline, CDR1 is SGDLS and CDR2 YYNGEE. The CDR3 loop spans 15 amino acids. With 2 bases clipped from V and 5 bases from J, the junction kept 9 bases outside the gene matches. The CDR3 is CASSVSGTATYGYTF. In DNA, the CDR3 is TGTGCCAGCAGCGTCTCCGGGACAGCGACTTATGGCTACACCTTC.

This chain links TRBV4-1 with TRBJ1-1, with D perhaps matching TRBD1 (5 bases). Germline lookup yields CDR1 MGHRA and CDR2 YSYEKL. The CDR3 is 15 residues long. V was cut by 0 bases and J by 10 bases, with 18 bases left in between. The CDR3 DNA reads TGCGCCAGCAGCCAAGATAGGGGAGGGGAGGGAGTAGCTTTCTTT. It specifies CASSQDRGGEGVAFF.

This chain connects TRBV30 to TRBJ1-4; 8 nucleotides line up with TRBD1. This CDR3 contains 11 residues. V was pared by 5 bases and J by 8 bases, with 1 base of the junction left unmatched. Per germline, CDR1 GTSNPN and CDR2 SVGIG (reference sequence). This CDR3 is CAWRTGEKLFF. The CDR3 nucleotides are TGTGCCTGGCGGACAGGGGAAAAACTGTTTTTT.

CDR3 DNA: TGCGCCACCTCGACTAGAATCGGCCATGAGCAGTTCTTC. As protein: CATSTRIGHEQFF. V gene TRBV10-1 combines with J gene TRBJ2-1; possible D gene TRBD2, 6 bases. This CDR3 spans 13 amino acids. CDR1 is WNHNN and CDR2 is SYGVQD in the germline V gene (reference sequence). The germline V and J ends were trimmed by 10 bases and 8 bases, with 18 bases remaining between them.

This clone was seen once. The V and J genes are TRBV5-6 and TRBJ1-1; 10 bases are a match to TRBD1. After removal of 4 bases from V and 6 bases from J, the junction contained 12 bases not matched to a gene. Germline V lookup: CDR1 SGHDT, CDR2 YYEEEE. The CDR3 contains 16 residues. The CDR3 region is CASSVWRTGGKPEAFF. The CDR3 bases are TGTGCCAGCAGCGTATGGAGGACAGGGGGGAAACCTGAAGCTTTCTTT.

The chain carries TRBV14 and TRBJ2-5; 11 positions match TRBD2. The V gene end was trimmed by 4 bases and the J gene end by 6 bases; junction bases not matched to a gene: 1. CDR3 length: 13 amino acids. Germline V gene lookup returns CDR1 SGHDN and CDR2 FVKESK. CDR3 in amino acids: CASSRLAGQTQYF. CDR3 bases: TGTGCCAGCAGCCGACTAGCGGGGCAGACCCAGTACTTC.

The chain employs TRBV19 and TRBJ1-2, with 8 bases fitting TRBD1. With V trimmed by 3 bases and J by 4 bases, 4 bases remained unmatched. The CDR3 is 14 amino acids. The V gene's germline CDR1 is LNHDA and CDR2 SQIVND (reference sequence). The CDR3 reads CASSISGGAYGYTF. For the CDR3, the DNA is TGTGCCAGTAGTATCTCAGGGGGCGCCTATGGCTACACCTTC. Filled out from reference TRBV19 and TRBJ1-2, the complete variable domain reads DGGITQSPKYLFRKEGQNVTLSCEQNLNHDAMYWYRQDPGQGLRLIYYSQIVNDFQKGDIAEGYSVSREKKESFPLTVTSAQKNPTAFYLCASSISGGAYGYTFGSGTRLTVV.

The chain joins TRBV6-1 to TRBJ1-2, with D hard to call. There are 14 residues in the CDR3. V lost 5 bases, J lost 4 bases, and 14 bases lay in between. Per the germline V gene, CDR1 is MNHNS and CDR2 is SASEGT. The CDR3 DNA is TGTGCCAGCAGTCCGCAGGAGAGCTCCTATGGCTACACCTTC. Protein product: CASSPQESSYGYTF.

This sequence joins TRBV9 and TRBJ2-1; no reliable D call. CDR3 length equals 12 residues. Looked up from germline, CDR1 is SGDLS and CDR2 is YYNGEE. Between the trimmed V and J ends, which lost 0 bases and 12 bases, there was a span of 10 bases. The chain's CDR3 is CASSVDTGPQFF. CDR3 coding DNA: TGTGCCAGCAGCGTAGACACGGGTCCGCAGTTCTTC.

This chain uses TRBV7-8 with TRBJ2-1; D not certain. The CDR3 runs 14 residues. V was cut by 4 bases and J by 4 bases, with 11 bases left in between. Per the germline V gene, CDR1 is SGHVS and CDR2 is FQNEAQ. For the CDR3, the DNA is TGTGCCAGCAGCTCCGGTCCCCTTTACAATGAGCAGTTCTTC. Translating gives CASSSGPLYNEQFF.

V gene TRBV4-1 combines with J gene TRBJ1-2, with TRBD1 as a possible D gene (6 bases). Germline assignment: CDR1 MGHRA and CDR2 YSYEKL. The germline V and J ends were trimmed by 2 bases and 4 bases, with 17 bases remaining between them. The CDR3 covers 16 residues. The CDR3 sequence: CASSQPTGPSSYGYTF. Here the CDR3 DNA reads TGCGCCAGCAGCCAACCGACAGGCCCAAGTAGCTATGGCTACACCTTC.

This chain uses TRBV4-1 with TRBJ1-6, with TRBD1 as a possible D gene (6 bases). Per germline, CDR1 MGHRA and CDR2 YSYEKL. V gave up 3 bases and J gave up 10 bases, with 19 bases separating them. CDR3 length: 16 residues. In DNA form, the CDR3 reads TGCGCCAGCAGCCAGAAACAGGGAACTCCAATCTCACCCCTCCACTTT. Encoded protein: CASSQKQGTPISPLHF.

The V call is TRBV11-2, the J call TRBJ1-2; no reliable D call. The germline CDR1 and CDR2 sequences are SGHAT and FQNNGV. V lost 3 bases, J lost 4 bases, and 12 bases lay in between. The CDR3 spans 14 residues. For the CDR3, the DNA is TGTGCCAGCAGCTTCAATGTGGGAGGCTATGGCTACACCTTC. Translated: CASSFNVGGYGYTF.

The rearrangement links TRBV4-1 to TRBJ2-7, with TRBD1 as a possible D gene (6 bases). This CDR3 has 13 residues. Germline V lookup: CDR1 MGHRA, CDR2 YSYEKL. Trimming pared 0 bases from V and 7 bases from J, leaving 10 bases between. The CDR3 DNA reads TGCGCCAGCAGCCAAGAGACAGGCAGGGAGCAGTACTTC. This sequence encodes CASSQETGREQYF.

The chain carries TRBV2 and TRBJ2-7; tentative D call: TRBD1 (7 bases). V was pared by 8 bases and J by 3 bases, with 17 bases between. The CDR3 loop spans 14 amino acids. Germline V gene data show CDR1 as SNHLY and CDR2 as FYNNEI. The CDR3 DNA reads TGTGCCAGCTCCCCCAGGGGGGCCCTCTACGAGCAGTACTTC. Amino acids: CASSPRGALYEQYF.

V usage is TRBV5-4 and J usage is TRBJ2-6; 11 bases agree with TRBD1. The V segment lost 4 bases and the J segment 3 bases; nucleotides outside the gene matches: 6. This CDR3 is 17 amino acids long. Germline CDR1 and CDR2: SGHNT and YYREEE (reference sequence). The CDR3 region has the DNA TGTGCCAGCAGCCTCGGACAGGGGGCGCGTGGGGCCAACGTCCTGACTTTC. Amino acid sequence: CASSLGQGARGANVLTF.

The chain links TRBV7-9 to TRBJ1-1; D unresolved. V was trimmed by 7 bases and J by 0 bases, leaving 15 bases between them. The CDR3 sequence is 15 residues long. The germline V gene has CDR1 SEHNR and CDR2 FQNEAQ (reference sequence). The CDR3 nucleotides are TGTGCCAGCACCCTCTCGTCGTACCTGAACACTGAAGCTTTCTTT. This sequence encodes CASTLSSYLNTEAFF.

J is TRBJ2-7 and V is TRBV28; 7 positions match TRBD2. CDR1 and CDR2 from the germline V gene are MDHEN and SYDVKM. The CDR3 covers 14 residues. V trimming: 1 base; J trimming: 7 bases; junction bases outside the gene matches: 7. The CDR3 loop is CASSLFGGNQEQYV. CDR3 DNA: TGTGCCAGCAGTTTATTCGGGGGGAACCAAGAGCAGTACGTC.